The clone carrying this TCR beta chain has just a few counts. Its antigen is as yet unknown. This sample was included in a study of response to subunit inactivated influenza vaccine. The study, taken as a whole, reports: Few new T cells, the authors suggested, are recruited by each seasonal influenza vaccination.

This CDR3 is built from 15 residues. Germline V gene sequence: CDR1 SGHRS, CDR2 YFSETQ. V was trimmed by 0 bases and J by 5 bases, leaving 15 bases between them. TCRdb passed the RT-PCR reads through MiXCR, listing each CDR3 protein once. Of about 500,000 distinct CDR3 sequences listed, approximately 12% are singletons. Material: PBMCs from blood, obtained about 6 weeks after vaccination. The chain links TRBV5-1 to TRBJ2-7; D possibly corresponds to TRBD2 (6 bases). This sequence originates from a man aged 50-60 years who received an inactivated influenza vaccine. CDR3 sequence: CASSLESGGSHEQYF. The CDR3 DNA is TGCGCCAGCAGCTTGGAATCCGGGGGATCCCACGAGCAGTACTTC.